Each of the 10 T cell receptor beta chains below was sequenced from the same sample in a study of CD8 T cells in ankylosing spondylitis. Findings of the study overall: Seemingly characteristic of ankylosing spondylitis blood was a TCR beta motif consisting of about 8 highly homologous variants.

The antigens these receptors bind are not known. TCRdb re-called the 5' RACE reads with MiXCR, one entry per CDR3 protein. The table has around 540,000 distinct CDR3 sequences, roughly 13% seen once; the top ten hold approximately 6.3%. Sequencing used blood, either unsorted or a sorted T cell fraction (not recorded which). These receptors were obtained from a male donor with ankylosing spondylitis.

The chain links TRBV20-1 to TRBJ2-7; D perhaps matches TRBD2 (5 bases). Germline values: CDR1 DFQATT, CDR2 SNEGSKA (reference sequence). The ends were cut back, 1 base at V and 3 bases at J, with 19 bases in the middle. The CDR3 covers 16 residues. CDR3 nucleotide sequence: TGCAGTGCTAGAGTTTCGGGGTCGGTGCGCTACTACGAGCAGTACTTC. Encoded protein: CSARVSGSVRYYEQYF.

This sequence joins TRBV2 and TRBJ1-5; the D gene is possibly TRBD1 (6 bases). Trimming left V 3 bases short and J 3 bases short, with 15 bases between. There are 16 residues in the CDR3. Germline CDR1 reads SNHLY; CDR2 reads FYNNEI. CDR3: CASSDLGHQINQPQHF. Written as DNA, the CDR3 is TGTGCCAGCAGTGATTTGGGACACCAGATCAATCAGCCCCAGCATTTT.

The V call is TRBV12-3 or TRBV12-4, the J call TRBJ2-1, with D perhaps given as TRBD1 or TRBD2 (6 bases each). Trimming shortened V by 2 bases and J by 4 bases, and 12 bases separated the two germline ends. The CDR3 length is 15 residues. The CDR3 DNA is TGTGCCAGCAGTTTAAGTAGGGGGGATTACAATGAGCAGTTCTTC. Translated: CASSLSRGDYNEQFF.

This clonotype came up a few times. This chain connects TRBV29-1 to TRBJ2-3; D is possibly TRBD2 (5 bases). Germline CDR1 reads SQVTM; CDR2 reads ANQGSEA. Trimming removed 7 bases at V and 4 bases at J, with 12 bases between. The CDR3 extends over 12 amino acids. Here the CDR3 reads CSASRRADTQYF. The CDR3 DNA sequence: TGCAGCGCTAGCCGCCGAGCAGATACGCAGTATTTT.

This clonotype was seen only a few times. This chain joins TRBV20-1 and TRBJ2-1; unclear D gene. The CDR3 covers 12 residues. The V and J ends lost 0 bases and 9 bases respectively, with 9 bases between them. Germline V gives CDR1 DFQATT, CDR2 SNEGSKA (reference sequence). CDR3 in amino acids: CSAREDWVEQFF. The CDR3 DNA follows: TGCAGTGCTAGAGAAGATTGGGTTGAGCAGTTCTTC.

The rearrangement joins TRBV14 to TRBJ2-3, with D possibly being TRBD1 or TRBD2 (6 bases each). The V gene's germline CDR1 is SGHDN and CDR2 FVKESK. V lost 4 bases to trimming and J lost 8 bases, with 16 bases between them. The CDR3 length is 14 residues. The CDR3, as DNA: TGTGCCAGCAGCCGCTTGGAACAGGGAGGTACGCAGTATTTT. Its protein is CASSRLEQGGTQYF.

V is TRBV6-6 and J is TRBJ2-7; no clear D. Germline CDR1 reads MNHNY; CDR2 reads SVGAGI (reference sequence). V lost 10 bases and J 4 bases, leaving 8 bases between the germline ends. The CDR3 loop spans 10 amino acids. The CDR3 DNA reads TGTGCCACCGGCGTGTACGAGCAGTACTTC. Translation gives CATGVYEQYF.

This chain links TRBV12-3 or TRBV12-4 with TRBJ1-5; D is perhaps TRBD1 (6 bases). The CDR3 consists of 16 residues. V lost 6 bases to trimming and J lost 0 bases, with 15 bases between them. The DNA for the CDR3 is TGTGCCAGCAGACTCGGGACACTTTATAGCAATCAGCCCCAGCATTTT. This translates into CASRLGTLYSNQPQHF.

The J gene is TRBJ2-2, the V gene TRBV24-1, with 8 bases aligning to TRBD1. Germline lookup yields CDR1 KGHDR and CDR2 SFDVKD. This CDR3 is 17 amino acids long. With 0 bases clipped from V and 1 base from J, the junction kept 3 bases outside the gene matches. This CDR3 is CATSDLLGTGNTGELFF. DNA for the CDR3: TGTGCCACCAGTGATTTGCTGGGGACAGGGAACACCGGGGAGCTGTTTTTT.

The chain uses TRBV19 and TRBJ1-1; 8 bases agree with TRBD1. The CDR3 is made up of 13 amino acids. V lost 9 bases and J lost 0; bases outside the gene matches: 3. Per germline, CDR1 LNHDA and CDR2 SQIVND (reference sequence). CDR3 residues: CASEGQVNTEAFF. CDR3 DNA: TGTGCCAGCGAGGGACAGGTGAACACTGAAGCTTTCTTT.